These 32 T cell receptor beta chains came from one sample sequenced in a study of identical twins. TCRdb reanalysed the 5' RACE reads using MiXCR and keeps one entry per CDR3 protein. This sample yields 1.5 million to 2 million distinct CDR3 sequences, of which under 35% are seen a single time; around 0.3% belongs to the top ten. What was sequenced was cord blood. All receptors derive from a newborn girl in good health.

Regarding this clonotype: An end of the junction differs from the germline gene, which may be a read error. This chain joins TRBV2 and TRBJ2-3; a weak D match, TRBD2 (6 bases). The CDR3 is 14 residues long. CDR1 and CDR2 from the germline V gene are SNHLY and FYNNEI. This CDR3 is CASSGQGGTDTLYF. The CDR3 bases are TGTGCCAGCAGTGGGCAGGGAGGCACAGATACGCTGTATTTT.

The chain is built from TRBV12-3 or TRBV12-4 and TRBJ2-3; D is possibly TRBD1 (5 bases). This CDR3 spans 14 amino acids. Trimming cost V 5 bases and J 5 bases, with 14 bases left between them. The chain's CDR3 is CASSRRQNEDTQYF. The CDR3 DNA is TGTGCCAGCAGTCGCCGACAGAACGAAGATACGCAGTATTTT.

V and J are TRBV11-1 and TRBJ2-7; a weak D match, TRBD2 (6 bases). Germline values: CDR1 SGHAT, CDR2 FQDESV (reference sequence). Trimming removed 5 bases from V and 8 bases from J, with 10 bases in between. The CDR3 runs to 11 residues. The CDR3 nucleotides read TGTGCCAGCAGCCTGGGACTTAAGCAGTACTTC. This sequence encodes CASSLGLKQYF.

The chain joins TRBV7-9 to TRBJ1-5, with D hard to call. Trimming cost V 5 bases and J 3 bases, with 11 bases left between them. The V gene's germline CDR1 is SEHNR and CDR2 FQNEAQ (reference sequence). The CDR3 spans 14 residues. The CDR3 bases are TGTGCCAGCAGCCCAGAGGCTTTCAATCAGCCCCAGCATTTT. Translating gives CASSPEAFNQPQHF.

This clonotype was seen a handful of times. This chain joins TRBV11-1 and TRBJ2-3; 14 bases fit TRBD2. V lost 1 base to trimming and J lost 14 bases; unmatched junction nucleotides: 8. Germline V lookup: CDR1 SGHAT, CDR2 FQDESV (reference sequence). CDR3 length: 15 residues. CDR3 amino acids: CASSLGGTSGGQPYF. CDR3 nucleotide sequence: TGTGCCAGCAGCTTAGGGGGGACTAGCGGGGGTCAACCGTATTTT.

The chain combines TRBV28 with TRBJ2-3, with TRBD2 matching over 10 bases. The J segment lost 2 bases and the V segment lost 8 bases, leaving 7 bases of the junction unmatched. Germline V gene data show CDR1 as MDHEN and CDR2 as SYDVKM. This CDR3 comprises 15 residues. CDR3 DNA sequence: TGTGCCAGCGGCGGGACTAGCGTGCTCACAGATACGCAGTATTTT. Amino acids: CASGGTSVLTDTQYF.

The rearrangement links TRBV4-1 to TRBJ1-5; D possibly corresponds to TRBD1 (6 bases). Germline CDR1 is MGHRA and CDR2 is YSYEKL. The CDR3 sequence is 13 residues long. V was cut by 2 bases and J by 7 bases, with 9 bases left in between. The CDR3, as DNA: TGCGCCAGCAGCCAAAACAGGGTACAGCCCCAGCATTTT. It yields the protein CASSQNRVQPQHF.

A single count supports this clonotype. The chain uses TRBV20-1 and TRBJ2-3; 11 bases map to TRBD2. Germline CDR1 and CDR2: DFQATT and SNEGSKA (reference sequence). V dropped 0 bases and J dropped 0; count of bases not matched to a gene: 11. The CDR3 covers 19 residues. CDR3 DNA: TGCAGTGCTAGAGATCAATGGCTAGCGGGGGGCCAGAGCACAGATACGCAGTATTTT. Translating gives CSARDQWLAGGQSTDTQYF.

The chain uses TRBV2 and TRBJ1-5; tentatively, D is TRBD1 (5 bases). Trimming shortened V by 6 bases and J by 6 bases, and 15 bases separated the two germline ends. The CDR3 is made up of 14 amino acids. The germline CDR1 and CDR2 sequences are SNHLY and FYNNEI. The CDR3 coding sequence is TGTGCCAGCAGCGGCTGGAGGGGCTCTCAGCCCCAGCATTTT. It codes for CASSGWRGSQPQHF.

The J gene is TRBJ2-7, the V gene TRBV2; TRBD2 might be the D (6 bases). The closer fit of TRBJ2-5 to the DNA end suggests the J call may be wrong. The CDR3 is 12 amino acids. CDR1 and CDR2 (germline): SNHLY, FYNNEI. In DNA form, the CDR3 reads TGTGCCAGCGAGGAGGGTACCGAGACCCAGTACTTC. Its protein is CASEEGTETQYF.

In this sample, this clonotype turned up a few times. This chain joins TRBV18 and TRBJ2-7; the match to TRBD1 covers 9 bases. CDR1 is KGHSH, CDR2 LQKENI, per germline. The V segment lost 2 bases and the J segment 2 bases; nucleotides outside the gene matches: 4. This CDR3 comprises 15 residues. The CDR3 region is CASSPAGDRAYEQYF. As DNA, the CDR3 is TGTGCCAGCTCACCAGCCGGGGACAGGGCCTACGAGCAGTACTTC.

A few counts support this clonotype. The chain links TRBV28 to TRBJ1-5, with 8 nucleotides matching TRBD1. The V gene end was trimmed by 2 bases and the J gene end by 5 bases; junction bases not matched to a gene: 5. CDR3 length equals 15 residues. Looked up from germline, CDR1 is MDHEN and CDR2 is SYDVKM. The CDR3 loop reads CASSLRDRPYQPQHF. CDR3 sequence (DNA): TGTGCCAGCAGTTTAAGGGACAGGCCCTATCAGCCCCAGCATTTT. Filled out from reference TRBV28 and TRBJ1-5, the complete variable domain reads DVKVTQSSRYLVKRTGEKVFLECVQDMDHENMFWYRQDPGLGLRLIYFSYDVKMKEKGDIPEGYSVSREKKERFSLILESASTNQTSMYLCASSLRDRPYQPQHFGDGTRLSIL.

The chain links TRBV12-3 or TRBV12-4 to TRBJ2-3; 13 nucleotides line up with TRBD2. This CDR3 region has 16 residues. V lost 2 bases, J lost 4 bases, and 3 bases stayed unmatched. This CDR3 reads CASSLSGLAGADTQYF. For the CDR3, the DNA is TGTGCCAGCAGTTTATCCGGACTAGCGGGGGCAGATACGCAGTATTTT.

The rearrangement uses TRBV10-3 and TRBJ2-5; TRBD2 might be the D (6 bases). Germline lookup yields CDR1 ENHRY and CDR2 SYGVKD. V lost 3 bases and J 4 bases, leaving 18 bases between the germline ends. The CDR3 covers 16 residues. The CDR3 DNA reads TGTGCCATCAGTGACAGCGGGCCCAATCAGGGAGAGACCCAGTACTTC. It codes for CAISDSGPNQGETQYF.

There are many counts of this clonotype. The CDR3 sequence: CASSQDLKTQYF. Here the CDR3 DNA reads TGTGCCAGCAGCCAAGATTTGAAGACCCAGTACTTC. The chain uses TRBV4-2 and TRBJ2-5, with D unclear. CDR1 and CDR2 from the germline V gene are LGHNA and YNFKEQ. CDR3 length: 12 residues. Trimming removed 0 bases at V and 6 bases at J, with 5 bases between.

In this sample, this clonotype turned up many times. The chain employs TRBV28 and TRBJ1-2, with TRBD1 as a possible D gene (6 bases). The CDR3 totals 14 residues. Trimming stripped 2 bases from V and 4 bases from J, with 11 bases between. The germline V gene encodes CDR1 MDHEN and CDR2 SYDVKM. As DNA, the CDR3 is TGTGCCAGCAGTTTAAGGCAGGGGCGCTATGGCTACACCTTC. It codes for CASSLRQGRYGYTF.

V gene TRBV5-6 combines with J gene TRBJ1-6, with 8 bases lining up with TRBD1. V was pared by 4 bases and J by 9 bases, with 18 bases of the junction left unmatched. This CDR3 has 18 residues. Germline values: CDR1 SGHDT, CDR2 YYEEEE. CDR3 loop: CASSLGQGPSIIGSPLHF. CDR3 sequence (DNA): TGTGCCAGCAGCCTCGGACAGGGACCTTCGATAATTGGTTCACCCCTCCACTTT. Using reference TRBV5-6 and TRBJ1-6 for the parts outside the CDR3, the full variable domain is DAGVTQSPTHLIKTRGQQVTLRCSPKSGHDTVSWYQQALGQGPQFIFQYYEEEERQRGNFPDRFSGHQFPNYSSELNVNALLLGDSALYLCASSLGQGPSIIGSPLHFGNGTRLTVT.

The rearrangement links TRBV9 to TRBJ2-1; the D gene is possibly TRBD1 (6 bases). Per germline, CDR1 SGDLS and CDR2 YYNGEE. Deletions cut 0 bases from V and 5 bases from J, with 12 bases between. The CDR3 covers 15 residues. CDR3 bases: TGTGCCAGCAGCGTAGGGGGTAGGGGGAACAATGAGCAGTTCTTC. It specifies CASSVGGRGNNEQFF.

This clonotype has just a few counts. The chain has TRBV7-2 and TRBJ2-1; possibly TRBD2 for D (6 bases). The DNA end lines up better with TRBJ2-7; the J call may be wrong. The germline V gene has CDR1 SGHTA and CDR2 FQGNSA. The CDR3 spans 17 residues. CDR3 DNA sequence: TGTGCCAGCAGCTTAGCTCTTGGGGGACTGGGGTACAATGAGCAGTACTTC. Translated: CASSLALGGLGYNEQYF.

This clonotype has a handful of counts. The rearrangement uses TRBV5-1 and TRBJ2-2; the match to TRBD2 covers 12 bases. The germline V gene has CDR1 SGHRS and CDR2 YFSETQ. The length of the CDR3 is 15 residues. Unmatched junction bases numbered 3, after V lost 5 bases and J lost 4 bases. For the CDR3, the DNA is TGCGCCAGCAGTGGACTAGCGGGGTCCACCGGGGAGCTGTTTTTT. The encoded protein is CASSGLAGSTGELFF.

This chain links TRBV7-9 with TRBJ2-5; no clear D gene. TRBJ2-7 matches the DNA end more closely, so the J call is doubtful. The length of the CDR3 is 14 residues. CDR1 SEHNR and CDR2 FQNEAQ come from the germline V gene (reference sequence). The CDR3 is CASSLDIGYYEQYF. For the CDR3, the DNA is TGTGCCAGCAGCTTAGATATTGGGTACTACGAGCAGTACTTC.

This clonotype appeared a few times. V is TRBV10-3 and J is TRBJ2-5; 7 bases align to TRBD1. Germline CDR1 and CDR2: ENHRY and SYGVKD. The CDR3 sequence is 14 residues long. Trimming at V came to 4 bases and at J to 5 bases, leaving 7 bases not matched to a gene. Here the CDR3 reads CAISGTGFGETQYF. CDR3 sequence (DNA): TGTGCCATCAGTGGGACAGGTTTTGGGGAGACCCAGTACTTC.

This chain uses TRBV20-1 with TRBJ2-3, with D maybe TRBD1 (6 bases). The V end lost 5 bases, the J end lost 2 bases, and 17 bases lay between the germline ends. This CDR3 has 15 residues. Germline CDR1 is DFQATT and CDR2 is SNEGSKA (reference sequence). In nucleotides, the CDR3 is TGCAGTGCTCCGACTCCAGGGGCCCTCACAGATACGCAGTATTTT. The encoded protein is CSAPTPGALTDTQYF.

This sequence joins TRBV20-1 and TRBJ1-2; a possible D gene is TRBD1 (5 bases). V was shortened by 3 bases and J by 4 bases, with 12 bases between the two germline ends. Germline V CDR1 and CDR2: DFQATT, SNEGSKA (reference sequence). The CDR3 has 13 amino acids. DNA of the CDR3: TGCAGTGCTAGCGGGGCCGTTCTCTATGGCTACACCTTC. It is translated as CSASGAVLYGYTF.

This clonotype has only a few counts. V is TRBV27 and J is TRBJ2-5, with TRBD2 as a possible D gene (5 bases). With the DNA end fitting TRBJ2-7 better, the J assignment may be wrong. From germline, CDR1 is MNHEY and CDR2 SMNVEV (reference sequence). The CDR3 loop spans 14 amino acids. The CDR3 is CASSLRGYIDEQYF. The CDR3 DNA is TGTGCCAGCAGTTTAAGAGGGTACATAGACGAGCAGTACTTC.

This clonotype was counted a few times. V is TRBV6-6 and J is TRBJ1-2; D is unresolved. V lost 2 bases and J 8 bases, leaving 15 bases between the germline ends. The CDR3 has 14 residues. CDR1 is MNHNY and CDR2 is SVGAGI in the germline V gene (reference sequence). CDR3 in amino acids: CASSYEAVPEGYTF. As DNA, the CDR3 is TGTGCCAGCAGTTACGAAGCAGTCCCGGAGGGCTACACCTTC.

The chain links TRBV20-1 to TRBJ2-7; 7 bases line up with TRBD2. Germline CDR1 and CDR2: DFQATT and SNEGSKA (reference sequence). V shed 8 bases and J 2 bases; nucleotides not matched to a gene: 9. This CDR3 region has 13 residues. Here the CDR3 DNA reads TGCAGTACCGCTAGCGGCCATGCCTACGAGCAGTACTTC. Translating it yields CSTASGHAYEQYF.

V gene TRBV6-5 combines with J gene TRBJ2-7, with 7 nucleotides matching TRBD2. CDR1 is MNHEY, CDR2 SVGAGI, per germline. This CDR3 has 18 amino acids. The J segment lost 4 bases and the V segment lost 0 bases, leaving 15 bases of the junction unmatched. The CDR3 region is CASSYSYISGPLDYEQYF. For the CDR3, the DNA is TGTGCCAGCAGTTACTCGTACATTAGCGGGCCTTTAGATTACGAGCAGTACTTC.

For the CDR3, the DNA is TGTGCCAGCAGCCTCACCGGGACTAGGTACAATGAGCAGTTCTTC. It encodes CASSLTGTRYNEQFF. The chain employs TRBV11-1 and TRBJ2-1; 8 bases align to TRBD2. The CDR3 is 15 amino acids. Germline CDR1 SGHAT, CDR2 FQDESV (reference sequence). V lost 5 bases, J lost 4 bases, and 7 bases stayed unmatched.

V is TRBV6-2 or TRBV6-3 and J is TRBJ1-4, with 7 bases lining up with TRBD1. The CDR3 consists of 14 residues. CDR1 MNHEY and CDR2 SVGEGT come from the germline V gene. The trim removed 7 bases at V and 7 bases at J, leaving 9 bases unmatched. Here the CDR3 reads CASTRQGGREKLFF. The CDR3 DNA sequence: TGTGCCAGCACGCGACAGGGAGGGCGTGAAAAACTGTTTTTT.

The V and J genes are TRBV2 and TRBJ1-6; D is possibly TRBD1 (5 bases). Germline CDR1 is SNHLY and CDR2 is FYNNEI. Trimming pared 3 bases from V and 2 bases from J, leaving 11 bases between. The CDR3 sequence is 16 residues long. The CDR3: CASSDHGRAYNSPLHF. CDR3 nucleotides: TGTGCCAGCAGTGATCATGGCAGGGCCTATAATTCACCCCTCCACTTT.

There are a few counts of this clonotype. The chain couples TRBV28 to TRBJ2-7, with D maybe TRBD1 (6 bases). The CDR3 loop spans 15 amino acids. CDR1 and CDR2 (germline): MDHEN, SYDVKM. Trimming removed 2 bases from V and 4 bases from J, with 15 bases in between. The CDR3 DNA reads as TGTGCCAGCAGTTTAGGCCGACTAACAGGGTACGAGCAGTACTTC. It yields the protein CASSLGRLTGYEQYF. The full variable domain, its missing parts supplied by reference TRBV28 and TRBJ2-7, is DVKVTQSSRYLVKRTGEKVFLECVQDMDHENMFWYRQDPGLGLRLIYFSYDVKMKEKGDIPEGYSVSREKKERFSLILESASTNQTSMYLCASSLGRLTGYEQYFGPGTRLTVT.